This TCR beta chain was profiled in a study of spatial heterogeneity in lung cancer. Study information: The average count in raw reads for each unique TCR and UMI combination exceeded eight appearances.

Indicated time point: blood at routine non-recurrence follow-up after resection. The sequenced material consisted of unsorted whole RNA from tumor, nontumor lung or frozen PBMC. TCRdb re-analysed the 5' RACE reads in MiXCR, keeping a single row per CDR3 protein. The sample includes roughly 70,000 distinct CDR3 sequences, 8% to 10% seen only once; the top ten take under 2.5%. At least ten counts were recorded for this clonotype. Its target is unknown. Trimming at V came to 6 bases and at J to 4 bases, leaving 9 bases not matched to a gene. CDR1 and CDR2 (germline): SNHLY, FYNNEI. This CDR3 region has 15 residues. Study-wide results and limits: Ubiquitous expanded tumor TCRs surfaced in blood more at resection than they did at follow-up.

V gene TRBV2 combines with J gene TRBJ2-1, with 7 positions matching TRBD2. Sequences were derived from PBMCs, sampled at follow-up. The sequence derives from a female donor with early-stage non-small cell lung cancer. Here the CDR3 DNA reads TGTGCCAGCAGATGGGGAGGGACGGTTTACAATGAGCAGTTCTTC. Encoded protein: CASRWGGTVYNEQFF.